This T cell receptor (beta chain) was sequenced for a study of shared clonotypes between healthy human individuals. The CDR3 spans 14 residues. Trimming pared 4 bases from V and 2 bases from J, leaving 15 bases between. In germline, CDR1 is GTSNPN, CDR2 SVGIG (reference sequence). Profiled with immunoSEQ multiplex PCR; TCRdb holds only in-frame clones, not every one. The sample records approximately 530,000 clones, roughly 95% being singletons. The sample taken for sequencing was naive CD4+ T cells sorted from blood. This sample's subset: CD45RA+ positively selected. This sequence was found in a woman aged 30 to 39 in good health. The chain couples TRBV30 to TRBJ2-7, with D tentatively TRBD1 or TRBD2 (5 bases each). CDR3 DNA sequence: TGTGCCTGGAACCGGGGCGGCGCCCCCTACGAGCAGTACTTC. This sequence encodes CAWNRGGAPYEQYF.